The source of this TCR beta chain is a study of CD8 T cells in ankylosing spondylitis. Study findings and constraints: Typical of ankylosing spondylitis blood, it appeared, was a TCR beta motif of fewer than ten highly homologous variants. Significant enrichment of disease-linked clones was reportedly seen in matched ankylosing spondylitis synovial fluid.

In TCRdb, the 5' RACE reads were re-called with MiXCR into one record per CDR3 protein. The data hold approximately 130,000 distinct CDR3 sequences, with about an eighth observed a single time. The V and J ends lost 6 bases and 3 bases, in that order; junction bases with no gene match: 11. The germline CDR1 and CDR2 sequences are DFQATT and SNEGSKA (reference sequence). The CDR3 has 14 residues. This clonotype was seen repeatedly, ten times or more. What it recognizes is unknown. V is TRBV20-1 and J is TRBJ2-7; TRBD2 matches 7 bases. The source is a female donor with ankylosing spondylitis or in good health (not recorded which). Sequencing was done on a sample of blood, either unsorted or a sorted T cell fraction (not recorded which). In nucleotides, the CDR3 is TGCAGTGCCTCCCTTAGGGGAGGGCTCTACGAGCAGTACTTC. Residues: CSASLRGGLYEQYF.